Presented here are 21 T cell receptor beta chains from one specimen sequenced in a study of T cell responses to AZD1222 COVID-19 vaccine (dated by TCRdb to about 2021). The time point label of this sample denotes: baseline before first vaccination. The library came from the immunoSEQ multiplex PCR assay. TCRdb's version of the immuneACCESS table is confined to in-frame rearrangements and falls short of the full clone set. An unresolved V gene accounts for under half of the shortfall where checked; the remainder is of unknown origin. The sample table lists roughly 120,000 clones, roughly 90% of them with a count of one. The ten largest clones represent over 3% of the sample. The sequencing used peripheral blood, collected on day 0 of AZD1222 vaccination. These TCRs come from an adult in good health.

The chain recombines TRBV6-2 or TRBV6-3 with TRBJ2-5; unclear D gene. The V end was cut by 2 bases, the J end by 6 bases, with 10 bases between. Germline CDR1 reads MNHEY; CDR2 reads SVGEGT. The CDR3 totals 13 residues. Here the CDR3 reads CASSYQSPQTQYF. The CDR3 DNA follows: TGTGCCAGCAGTTACCAGTCCCCCCAGACCCAGTACTTC.

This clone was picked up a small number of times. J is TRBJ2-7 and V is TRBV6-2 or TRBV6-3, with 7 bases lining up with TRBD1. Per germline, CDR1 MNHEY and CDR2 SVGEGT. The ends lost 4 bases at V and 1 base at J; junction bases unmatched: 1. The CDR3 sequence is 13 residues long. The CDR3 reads CASSWDSSYEQYF. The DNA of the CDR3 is TGTGCCAGCAGTTGGGACAGTTCCTACGAGCAGTACTTC.

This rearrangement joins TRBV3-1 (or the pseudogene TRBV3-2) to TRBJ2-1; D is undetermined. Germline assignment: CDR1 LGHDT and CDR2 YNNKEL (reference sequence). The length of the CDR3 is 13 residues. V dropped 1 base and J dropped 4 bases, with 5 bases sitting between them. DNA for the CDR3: TGTGCCAGCAGCCAAGTCACGTACAATGAGCAGTTCTTC. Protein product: CASSQVTYNEQFF.

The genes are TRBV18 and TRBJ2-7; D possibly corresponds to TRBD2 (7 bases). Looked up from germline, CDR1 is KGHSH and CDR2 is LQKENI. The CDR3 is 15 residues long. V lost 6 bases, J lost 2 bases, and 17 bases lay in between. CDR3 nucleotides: TGTGCCAGCTCTCAGTCGGGGGGCCCCGCCTACGAGCAGTACTTC. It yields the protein CASSQSGGPAYEQYF.

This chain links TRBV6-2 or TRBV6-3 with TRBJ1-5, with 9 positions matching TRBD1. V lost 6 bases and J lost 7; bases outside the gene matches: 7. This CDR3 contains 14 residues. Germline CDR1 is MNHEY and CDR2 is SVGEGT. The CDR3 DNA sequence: TGTGCCAGCAGCGAAGGGACAGGGAGGCAGCCCCAGCATTTT. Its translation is CASSEGTGRQPQHF.

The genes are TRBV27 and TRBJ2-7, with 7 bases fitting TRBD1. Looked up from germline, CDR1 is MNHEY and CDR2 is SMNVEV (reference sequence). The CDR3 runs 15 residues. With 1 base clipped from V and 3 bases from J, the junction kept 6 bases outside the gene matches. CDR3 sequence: CASSLWPTGIYEQYF. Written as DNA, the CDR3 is TGTGCCAGCAGTTTATGGCCGACAGGGATCTACGAGCAGTACTTC.

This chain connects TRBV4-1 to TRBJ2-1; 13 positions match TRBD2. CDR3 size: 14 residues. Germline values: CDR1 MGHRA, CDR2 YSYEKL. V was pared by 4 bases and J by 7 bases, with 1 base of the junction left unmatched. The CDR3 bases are TGCGCCAGCAGCCGGGGACTAGCGGGAAATGAGCAGTTCTTC. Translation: CASSRGLAGNEQFF.

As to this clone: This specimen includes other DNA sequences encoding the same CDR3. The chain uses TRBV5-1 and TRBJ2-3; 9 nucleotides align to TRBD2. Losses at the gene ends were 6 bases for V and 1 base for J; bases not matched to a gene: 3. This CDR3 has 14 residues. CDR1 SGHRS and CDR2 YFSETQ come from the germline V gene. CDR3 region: CASNLAGGTDTQYF. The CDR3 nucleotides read TGCGCCAGCAACTTAGCGGGGGGCACAGATACGCAGTATTTT.

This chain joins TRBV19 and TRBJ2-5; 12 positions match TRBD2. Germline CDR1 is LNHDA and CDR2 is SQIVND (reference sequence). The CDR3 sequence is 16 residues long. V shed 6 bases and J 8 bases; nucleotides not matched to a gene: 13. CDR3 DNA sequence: TGTGCCAGTAGCCCTAGCGGGGGGGCGTCGGGAAGAACCCAGTACTTC. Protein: CASSPSGGASGRTQYF.

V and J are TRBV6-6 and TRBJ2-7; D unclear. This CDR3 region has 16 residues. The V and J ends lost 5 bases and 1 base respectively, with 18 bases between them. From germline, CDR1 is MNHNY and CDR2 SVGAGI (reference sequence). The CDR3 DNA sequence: TGTGCCAGCAGTCCCAATTTGCCCGAGATTTCCTACGAGCAGTACTTC. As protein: CASSPNLPEISYEQYF.

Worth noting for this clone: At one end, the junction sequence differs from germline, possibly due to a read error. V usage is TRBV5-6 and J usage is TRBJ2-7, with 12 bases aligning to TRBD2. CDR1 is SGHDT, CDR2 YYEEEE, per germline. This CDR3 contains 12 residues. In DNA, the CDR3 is TGTGCCAGCAGCTTCGGACTAGCGGGACGGGACTTC. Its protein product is CASSFGLAGRDF.

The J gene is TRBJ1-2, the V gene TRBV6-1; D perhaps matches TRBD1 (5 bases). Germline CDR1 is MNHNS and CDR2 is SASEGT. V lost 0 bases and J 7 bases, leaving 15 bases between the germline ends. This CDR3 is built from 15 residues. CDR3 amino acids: CASSEAGIQGGGYTF. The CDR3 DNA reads TGTGCCAGCAGTGAAGCCGGAATCCAGGGCGGTGGCTACACCTTC.

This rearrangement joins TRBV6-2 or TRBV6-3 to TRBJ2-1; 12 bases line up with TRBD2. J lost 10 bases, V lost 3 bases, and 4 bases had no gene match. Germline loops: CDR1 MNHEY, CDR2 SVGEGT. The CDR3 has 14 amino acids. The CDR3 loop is CASSYLAGGLEQFF. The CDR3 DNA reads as TGTGCCAGCAGTTATCTAGCGGGGGGGTTGGAGCAGTTCTTC.

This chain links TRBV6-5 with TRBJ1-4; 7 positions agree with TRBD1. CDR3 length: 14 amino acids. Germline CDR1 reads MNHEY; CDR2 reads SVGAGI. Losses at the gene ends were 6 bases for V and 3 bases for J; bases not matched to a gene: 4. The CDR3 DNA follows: TGTGCCAGCAGACCCGGGACAGCTAATGAAAAACTGTTTTTT. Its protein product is CASRPGTANEKLFF.

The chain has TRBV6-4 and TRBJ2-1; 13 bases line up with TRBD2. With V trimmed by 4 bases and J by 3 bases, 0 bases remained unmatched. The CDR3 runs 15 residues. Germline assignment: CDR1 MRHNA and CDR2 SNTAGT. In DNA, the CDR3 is TGTGCCAGCAGTGGGACTAGCGGGGGCTACAATGAGCAGTTCTTC. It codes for CASSGTSGGYNEQFF.

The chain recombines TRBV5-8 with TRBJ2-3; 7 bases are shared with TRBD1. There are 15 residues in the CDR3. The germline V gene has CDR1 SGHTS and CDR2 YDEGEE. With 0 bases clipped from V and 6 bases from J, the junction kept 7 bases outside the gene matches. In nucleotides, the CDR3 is TGTGCCAGCAGCTTGGCGGACAGGACCGGGGATACGCAGTATTTT. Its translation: CASSLADRTGDTQYF.

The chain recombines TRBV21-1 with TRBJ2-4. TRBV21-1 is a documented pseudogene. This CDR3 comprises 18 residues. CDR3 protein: CASSKRMDPVGSRDIQYF. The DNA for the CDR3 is TGTGCCAGCAGCAAAAGGATGGACCCAGTAGGGTCCCGGGACATTCAGTACTTC.

The CDR3 region has the DNA TGTGCCAGCAGCCACAGACTAGCGGGGGGATTGGATGAGCAGTTCTTC. As protein: CASSHRLAGGLDEQFF. The chain employs TRBV27 and TRBJ2-1, with 13 bases matching TRBD2. The CDR3 loop spans 16 amino acids. Germline loops: CDR1 MNHEY, CDR2 SMNVEV (reference sequence). With 6 bases clipped from V and 8 bases from J, the junction kept 10 bases outside the gene matches.

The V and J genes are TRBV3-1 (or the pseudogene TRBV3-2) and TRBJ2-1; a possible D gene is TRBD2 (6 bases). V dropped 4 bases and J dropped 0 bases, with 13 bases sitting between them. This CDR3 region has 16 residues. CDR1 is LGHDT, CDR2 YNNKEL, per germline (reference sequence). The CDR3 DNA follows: TGTGCCAGCAGCCCAAGACTAGGAGACTCCTACAATGAGCAGTTCTTC. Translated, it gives CASSPRLGDSYNEQFF.

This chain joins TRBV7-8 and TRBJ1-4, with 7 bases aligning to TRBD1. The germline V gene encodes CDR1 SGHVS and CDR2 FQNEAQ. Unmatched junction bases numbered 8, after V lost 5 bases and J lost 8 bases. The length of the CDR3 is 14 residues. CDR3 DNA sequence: TGTGCCAGCAGCGACAGGGATCTGAGGGAAAAACTGTTTTTT. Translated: CASSDRDLREKLFF. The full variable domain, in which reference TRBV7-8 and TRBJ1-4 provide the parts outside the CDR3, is GAGVSQSPRYKVAKRGQDVALRCDPISGHVSLFWYQQALGQGPEFLTYFQNEAQLDKSGLPSDRFFAERPEGSVSTLKIQRTQQEDSAVYLCASSDRDLREKLFFGSGTQLSVL.

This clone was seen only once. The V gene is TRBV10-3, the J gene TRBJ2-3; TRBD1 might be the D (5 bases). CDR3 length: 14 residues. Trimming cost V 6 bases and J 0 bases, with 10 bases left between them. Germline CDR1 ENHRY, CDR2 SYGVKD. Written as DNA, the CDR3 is TGTGCCATCAGCACAGGCCCTAGCACAGATACGCAGTATTTT. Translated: CAISTGPSTDTQYF.